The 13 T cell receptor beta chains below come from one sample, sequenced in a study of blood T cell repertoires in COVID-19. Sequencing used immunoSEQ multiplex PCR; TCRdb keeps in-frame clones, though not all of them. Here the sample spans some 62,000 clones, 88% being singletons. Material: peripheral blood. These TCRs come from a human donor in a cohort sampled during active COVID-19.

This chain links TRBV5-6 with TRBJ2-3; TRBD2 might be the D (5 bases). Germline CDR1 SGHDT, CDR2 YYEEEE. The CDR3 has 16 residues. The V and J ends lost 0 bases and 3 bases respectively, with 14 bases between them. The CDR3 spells CASSLGETRVTDTQYF. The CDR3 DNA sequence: TGTGCCAGCAGCTTGGGGGAGACGAGGGTAACAGATACGCAGTATTTT.

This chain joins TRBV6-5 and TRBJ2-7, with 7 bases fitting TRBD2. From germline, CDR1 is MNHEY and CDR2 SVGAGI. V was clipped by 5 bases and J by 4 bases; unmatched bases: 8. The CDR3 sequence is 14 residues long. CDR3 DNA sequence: TGTGCCAGCAGTCCGGTACGGGGGGAATACGAGCAGTACTTC. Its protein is CASSPVRGEYEQYF.

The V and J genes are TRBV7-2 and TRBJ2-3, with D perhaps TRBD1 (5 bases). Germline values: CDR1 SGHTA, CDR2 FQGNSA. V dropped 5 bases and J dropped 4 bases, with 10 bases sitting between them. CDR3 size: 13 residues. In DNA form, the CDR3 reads TGTGCCAGCAGCAACAGGATTCCAGATACGCAGTATTTT. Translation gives CASSNRIPDTQYF.

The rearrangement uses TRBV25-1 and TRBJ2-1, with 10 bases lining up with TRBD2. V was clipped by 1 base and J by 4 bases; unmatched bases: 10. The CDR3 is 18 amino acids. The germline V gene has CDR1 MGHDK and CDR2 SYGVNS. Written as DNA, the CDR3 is TGTGCCAGCAGTGAATGGTGGTCTAGCGGGAGAACATACAATGAGCAGTTCTTC. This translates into CASSEWWSSGRTYNEQFF.

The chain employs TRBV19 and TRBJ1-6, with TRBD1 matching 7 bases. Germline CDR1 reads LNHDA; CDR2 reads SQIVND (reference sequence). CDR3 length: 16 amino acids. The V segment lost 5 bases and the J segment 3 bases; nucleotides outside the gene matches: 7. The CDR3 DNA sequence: TGTGCCAGTAGTCCTCTTAGGGACAGCTATAATTCACCCCTCCACTTT. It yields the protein CASSPLRDSYNSPLHF.

The CDR3 DNA reads TGTGCCAGCAGCGGACCCCTAACTAGGCCTCCCTACAATGAGCAGTTCTTC. Its protein product is CASSGPLTRPPYNEQFF. The V gene is TRBV9, the J gene TRBJ2-1; D possibly corresponds to TRBD2 (5 bases). CDR1 is SGDLS, CDR2 YYNGEE, per germline. V lost 3 bases and J lost 2, with 18 bases in between. The CDR3 is 17 residues long.

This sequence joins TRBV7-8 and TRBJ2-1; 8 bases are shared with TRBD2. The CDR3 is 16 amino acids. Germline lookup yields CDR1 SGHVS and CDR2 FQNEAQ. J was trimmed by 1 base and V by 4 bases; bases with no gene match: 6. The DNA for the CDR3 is TGTGCCAGCAGCTGGCAGGGACTAGGGTCCTACAATGAGCAGTTCTTC. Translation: CASSWQGLGSYNEQFF.

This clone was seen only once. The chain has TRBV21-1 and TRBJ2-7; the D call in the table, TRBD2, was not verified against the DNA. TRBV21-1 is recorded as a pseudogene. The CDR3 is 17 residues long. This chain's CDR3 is CAASELAGRQSSYEQYF. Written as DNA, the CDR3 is TGTGCCGCTTCTGAGCTCGCGGGACGCCAGAGCTCCTACGAGCAGTACTTC.

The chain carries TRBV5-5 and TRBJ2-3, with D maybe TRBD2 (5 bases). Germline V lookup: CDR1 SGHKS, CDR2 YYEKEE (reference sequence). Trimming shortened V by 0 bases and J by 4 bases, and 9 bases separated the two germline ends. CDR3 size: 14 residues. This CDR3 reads CASSLAAGSDTQYF. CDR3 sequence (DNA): TGTGCCAGCAGCTTGGCCGCGGGCTCAGATACGCAGTATTTT. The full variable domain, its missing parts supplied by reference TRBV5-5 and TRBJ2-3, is DAGVTQSPTHLIKTRGQQVTLRCSPISGHKSVSWYQQVLGQGPQFIFQYYEKEERGRGNFPDRFSARQFPNYSSELNVNALLLGDSALYLCASSLAAGSDTQYFGPGTRLTVL.

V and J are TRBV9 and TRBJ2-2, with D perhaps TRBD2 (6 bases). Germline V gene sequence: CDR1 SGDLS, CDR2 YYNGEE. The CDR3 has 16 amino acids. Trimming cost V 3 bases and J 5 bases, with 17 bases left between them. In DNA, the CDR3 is TGTGCCAGCAGCGCCCAGTCGGGACTCCAGACCGGGGAGCTGTTTTTT. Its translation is CASSAQSGLQTGELFF.

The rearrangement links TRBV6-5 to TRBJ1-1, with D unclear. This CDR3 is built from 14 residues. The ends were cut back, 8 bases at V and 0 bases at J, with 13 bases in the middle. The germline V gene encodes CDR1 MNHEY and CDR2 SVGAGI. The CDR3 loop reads CASSRESVNTEAFF. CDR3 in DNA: TGTGCCAGCTCCCGGGAGTCGGTGAACACTGAAGCTTTCTTT.

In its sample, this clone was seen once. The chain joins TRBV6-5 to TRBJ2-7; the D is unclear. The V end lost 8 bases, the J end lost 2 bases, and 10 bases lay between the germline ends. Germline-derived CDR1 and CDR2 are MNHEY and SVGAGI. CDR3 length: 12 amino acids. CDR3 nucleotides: TGTGCCAGCCGAACTACAACCTACGAGCAGTACTTC. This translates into CASRTTTYEQYF.

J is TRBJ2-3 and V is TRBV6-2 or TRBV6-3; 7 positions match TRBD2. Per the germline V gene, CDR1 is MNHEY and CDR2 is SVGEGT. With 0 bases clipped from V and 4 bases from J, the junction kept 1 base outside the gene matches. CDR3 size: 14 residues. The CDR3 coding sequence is TGTGCCAGCAGTTACTCGCGGGGGTCAGATACGCAGTATTTT. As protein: CASSYSRGSDTQYF.